This TCR beta chain was retrieved from a study of blood T cell repertoires in COVID-19. In the study overall: PBMCs, B-cell-depleted T cells, or T cells were the source of the cDNA or gDNA that made up the material.

Original processing notes: Nucleated cell counts were estimated from reference gene primer amplification. Some clones are missing from TCRdb's copy, which holds only in-frame ones; the method was immunoSEQ multiplex PCR. V, J and clone size are those of that table, while D and trimming were read from the DNA. The repertoire consists of 150,000 or so clones, with 80% to 90% occurring once and the leading ten covering 6.5% to 9.5%. This CDR3 has 17 residues. The trim removed 2 bases at V and 3 bases at J, leaving 10 bases unmatched. Germline CDR1 and CDR2: SGHRS and YFSETQ. This clonotype was sampled from a woman aged 55-70 years with COVID-19, enrolled during active disease. The chain is built from TRBV5-1 and TRBJ2-3, with TRBD1 identical over 9 bases. Sequencing was carried out using peripheral blood. CDR3 nucleotides: TGCGCCAGCAGCTTAGATTTTACAGGGGGCCTGACAGATACGCAGTATTTT. Translating gives CASSLDFTGGLTDTQYF.